Sequencing of this TCR beta chain was carried out in a study of cytomegalovirus exposure and HLA in healthy donors. This CDR3 has 14 residues. Trimming cost V 9 bases and J 5 bases; bases outside gene matches: 13. Looked up from germline, CDR1 is LNHDA and CDR2 is SQIVND (reference sequence). This PCR relied on a set of 60 Vbeta primers and 13 Jbeta primers. Profiling relied on immunoSEQ multiplex PCR, and the TCRdb table lists in-frame clones only, not all of them. The sample consists of 150,000 to 200,000 clones, 70% to 80% of them appearing once. Each donor's status was that of a healthy bone marrow donor.

The sequencing sample was made of PBMCs. The sequence was collected from a woman aged 25 to 39 in good health and CMV-seropositive. The chain couples TRBV19 to TRBJ2-7; TRBD1 matches at 7 bases. The CDR3: CASSLTGAVDEQYF. CDR3 coding DNA: TGTGCCAGCTCCCTAACAGGGGCTGTCGACGAGCAGTACTTC.